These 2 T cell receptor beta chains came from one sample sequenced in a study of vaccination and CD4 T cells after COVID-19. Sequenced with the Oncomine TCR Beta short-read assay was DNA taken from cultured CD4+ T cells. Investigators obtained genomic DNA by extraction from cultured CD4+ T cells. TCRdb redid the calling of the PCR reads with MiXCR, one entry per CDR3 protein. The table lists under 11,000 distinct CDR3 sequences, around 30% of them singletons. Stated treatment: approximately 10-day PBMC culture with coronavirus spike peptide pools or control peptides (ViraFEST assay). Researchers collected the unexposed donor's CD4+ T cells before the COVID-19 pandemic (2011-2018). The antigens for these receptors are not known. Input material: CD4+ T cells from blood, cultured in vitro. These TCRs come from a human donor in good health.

CDR3 bases: TGTGCCAGCAGAATGGGACTAGCGGAGCTCTACGAGCAGTACTTC. The encoded protein is CASRMGLAELYEQYF. V gene TRBV2 combines with J gene TRBJ2-7; 11 bases are shared with TRBD2. The germline gives CDR1 SNHLY, CDR2 FYNNEI. Losses at the gene ends were 6 bases for V and 3 bases for J; bases not matched to a gene: 7. This CDR3 spans 15 amino acids.

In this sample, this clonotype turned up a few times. This chain's CDR3 is CASSLGGSGWKTQYF. The CDR3 region has the DNA TGTGCCAGCAGCCTCGGGGGTAGCGGGTGGAAGACCCAGTACTTC. J is TRBJ2-5 and V is TRBV7-3; the match to TRBD2 covers 7 bases. The V segment lost 5 bases and the J segment 6 bases; nucleotides outside the gene matches: 12. Germline CDR1 reads SGHTA; CDR2 reads FQGTGA. The CDR3 covers 15 residues.